The 24 T cell receptor beta chains in this list originate from one sample, sequenced in a study of blood T cell repertoires in COVID-19. This table comes from immunoSEQ multiplex PCR, and its TCRdb copy is limited to in-frame clones, with some not included. Among tens of thousands of clones listed, about 87% were seen once. Sequencing was done on a sample of peripheral blood. The source is a human donor in a cohort sampled during active COVID-19.

The chain links TRBV5-1 to TRBJ1-2; D might be TRBD1 (6 bases). Germline CDR1 reads SGHRS; CDR2 reads YFSETQ. CDR3 length: 12 amino acids. V lost 0 bases, J lost 8 bases, and 8 bases lay in between. The DNA of the CDR3 is TGCGCCAGCAGCTTGGACAGGGACGGCTACACCTTC. Translation gives CASSLDRDGYTF.

This rearrangement joins TRBV7-2 to TRBJ2-7; 9 bases align to TRBD2. V trimming: 5 bases; J trimming: 4 bases; junction bases outside the gene matches: 12. The germline gives CDR1 SGHTA, CDR2 FQGNSA. CDR3 length equals 16 residues. CDR3 loop: CASSTLGGGAGYEQYF. The CDR3 DNA reads TGTGCCAGCAGCACGCTCGGCGGGGGGGCCGGGTACGAGCAGTACTTC.

This clone was seen a handful of times. The chain links TRBV11-3 to TRBJ2-7; maybe TRBD1 (5 bases). The CDR3 runs to 13 residues. Germline values: CDR1 SGHNT, CDR2 YENEEA. Between the trimmed V and J ends, which lost 2 bases and 7 bases, there was a span of 12 bases. The CDR3 sequence is CASSLKAGREQYF. CDR3 coding DNA: TGTGCCAGCAGCTTAAAGGCAGGGCGGGAGCAGTACTTC.

The chain uses TRBV6-5 and TRBJ2-7; the D gene is possibly TRBD2 (6 bases). Germline loops: CDR1 MNHEY, CDR2 SVGAGI. This CDR3 comprises 13 residues. The V gene lost 9 bases and the J gene lost 0 bases, with 12 bases spanning the gap. The CDR3 spells CASGTPSSYEQYF. The CDR3 DNA reads as TGTGCCAGTGGGACTCCTAGCTCCTACGAGCAGTACTTC.

The table lists this clone with a few counts. The CDR3 nucleotides read TGCGCCAGCAGCTACAGCATGAACACTGAAGCTTTCTTT. Translating gives CASSYSMNTEAFF. V usage is TRBV5-1 and J usage is TRBJ1-1; D not certain. CDR1 SGHRS and CDR2 YFSETQ come from the germline V gene. Trimming pared 3 bases from V and 0 bases from J, leaving 6 bases between. The CDR3 runs to 13 residues.

The J gene is TRBJ1-6, the V gene TRBV7-9, with a tentative D call TRBD1 (6 bases). The V gene's germline CDR1 is SEHNR and CDR2 FQNEAQ (reference sequence). This CDR3 spans 15 amino acids. Trimming stripped 3 bases from V and 4 bases from J, with 10 bases between. For the CDR3, the DNA is TGTGCCAGCAGCTTTCCCGGACAGTATAATTCACCCCTCCACTTT. Its protein is CASSFPGQYNSPLHF.

This clone showed up just a few times. The V gene is TRBV18, the J gene TRBJ1-2; 7 nucleotides match TRBD1. This CDR3 region has 15 residues. CDR1 is KGHSH, CDR2 LQKENI, per germline. Trimming at V came to 2 bases and at J to 5 bases, leaving 8 bases not matched to a gene. CDR3 DNA sequence: TGTGCCAGCTCACCAGGGCGGGACAGCCCTTATGGCTACACCTTC. Translation gives CASSPGRDSPYGYTF.

The rearrangement joins TRBV7-2 to TRBJ2-5, with TRBD2 matching 12 bases. The J segment lost 5 bases and the V segment lost 3 bases, leaving 7 bases of the junction unmatched. CDR1 is SGHTA and CDR2 is FQGNSA in the germline V gene. This CDR3 is built from 16 residues. CDR3 in DNA: TGTGCCAGCAGCTTCGAGACTAGCGGGGGCCGGGAGACCCAGTACTTC. Amino acids: CASSFETSGGRETQYF. The full variable domain, in which reference TRBV7-2 and TRBJ2-5 provide the parts outside the CDR3, is GAGVSQSPSNKVTEKGKDVELRCDPISGHTALYWYRQSLGQGLEFLIYFQGNSAPDKSGLPSDRFSAERTGGSVSTLTIQRTQQEDSAVYLCASSFETSGGRETQYFGPGTRLLVL.

The chain has TRBV25-1 and TRBJ2-7, with D perhaps matching TRBD1 (6 bases). The V gene's germline CDR1 is MGHDK and CDR2 SYGVNS. Trimming left V 5 bases short and J 3 bases short, with 8 bases between. CDR3 length: 12 amino acids. CDR3 coding DNA: TGTGCCAGCAGTTTACAGGGCTACGAGCAGTACTTC. Amino acid sequence: CASSLQGYEQYF.

The rearrangement joins TRBV7-2 to TRBJ2-3, with D perhaps matching TRBD2 (6 bases). The germline gives CDR1 SGHTA, CDR2 FQGNSA. The CDR3 consists of 14 residues. V was shortened by 2 bases and J by 3 bases, with 9 bases between the two germline ends. CDR3 in amino acids: CASSLPTSTDTQYF. DNA of the CDR3: TGTGCCAGCAGCTTACCGACTAGTACAGATACGCAGTATTTT.

The CDR3 bases are TGTGCCAGCAGTTGGGACACCTACGAGCAGTACTTC. Encoded protein: CASSWDTYEQYF. The V and J genes are TRBV12-3 or TRBV12-4 and TRBJ2-7; tentatively, D is TRBD1 (6 bases). The CDR3 length is 12 residues. The V and J ends lost 4 bases and 2 bases respectively, with 6 bases between them.

The chain employs TRBV5-5 and TRBJ2-1, with D perhaps TRBD2 (5 bases). Trimming left V 4 bases short and J 7 bases short, with 15 bases between. In germline, CDR1 is SGHKS, CDR2 YYEKEE (reference sequence). The CDR3 contains 14 residues. As DNA, the CDR3 is TGTGCCAGCAGCCTAATCTCGTCGGGGAATGAGCAGTTCTTC. Translation: CASSLISSGNEQFF.

The rearrangement uses TRBV3-1 (or the pseudogene TRBV3-2) and TRBJ2-2, with D uncertain. The CDR3 has 13 amino acids. V gave up 2 bases and J gave up 6 bases, with 7 bases separating them. Germline V gene lookup returns CDR1 LGHDT and CDR2 YNNKEL (reference sequence). In DNA form, the CDR3 reads TGTGCCAGCAGCCAAATTACTCCCGGGGAGCTGTTTTTT. It codes for CASSQITPGELFF.

The rearrangement joins TRBV6-5 to TRBJ2-2, with a possible D match to TRBD1 (6 bases). Germline V gene lookup returns CDR1 MNHEY and CDR2 SVGAGI. The CDR3 is made up of 14 amino acids. V was trimmed by 6 bases and J by 5 bases, leaving 13 bases between them. CDR3 loop: CASRGDRKTGELFF. The CDR3 DNA sequence: TGTGCCAGCAGGGGAGACAGGAAAACCGGGGAGCTGTTTTTT.

The chain is built from TRBV11-1 and TRBJ1-1; D gene unclear. CDR3 length: 15 amino acids. The ends were cut back, 3 bases at V and 0 bases at J, with 11 bases in the middle. CDR1 is SGHAT, CDR2 FQDESV, per germline (reference sequence). The chain's CDR3 is CASSLTGGMNTEAFF. The CDR3 DNA reads as TGTGCCAGCAGCTTGACTGGCGGGATGAACACTGAAGCTTTCTTT.

This clone was seen once. The rearrangement joins TRBV5-1 to TRBJ2-5, with TRBD1 identical over 8 bases. The length of the CDR3 is 17 residues. Losses at the gene ends were 0 bases for V and 1 base for J; bases not matched to a gene: 8. Germline V gene data show CDR1 as SGHRS and CDR2 as YFSETQ. CDR3 nucleotide sequence: TGCGCCAGCAGCTTGGAGAGGGGACAGGAAAGCCAAGAGACCCAGTACTTC. This translates into CASSLERGQESQETQYF.

The CDR3 loop reads CASSLGQGNTIYF. DNA of the CDR3: TGTGCCAGCAGTTTGGGACAGGGAAACACCATATATTTT. V usage is TRBV12-3 or TRBV12-4 and J usage is TRBJ1-3; 7 bases are shared with TRBD1. Trimming cost V 3 bases and J 4 bases; bases outside gene matches: 0. There are 13 residues in the CDR3.

The chain has TRBV6-4 and TRBJ1-2, with 10 bases matching TRBD1. V lost 4 bases and J lost 1; bases outside the gene matches: 3. Per germline, CDR1 MRHNA and CDR2 SNTAGT. CDR3 length equals 15 residues. CDR3 nucleotides: TGTGCCAGCAGTGCTGGACAGGGGGTTAACTATGGCTACACCTTC. Protein sequence: CASSAGQGVNYGYTF.

CDR3 protein: CASSQEGGRPLHF. In DNA form, the CDR3 reads TGTGCCAGCAGCCAGGAGGGCGGTCGGCCCCTCCACTTT. The genes are TRBV4-2 and TRBJ1-6; D unresolved. Trimming took 3 bases from V and 13 from J, leaving 13 bases between them. CDR1 and CDR2 from the germline V gene are LGHNA and YNFKEQ. This CDR3 has 13 residues.

This chain connects TRBV5-1 to TRBJ1-2, with TRBD1 matching 7 bases. This CDR3 is 12 amino acids long. The V gene's germline CDR1 is SGHRS and CDR2 YFSETQ. J lost 5 bases, V lost 5 bases, and 3 bases had no gene match. CDR3 sequence (DNA): TGCGCCAGCAGGGAACAGGGGTATGGCTACACCTTC. Translation gives CASREQGYGYTF.

The V call is TRBV5-1, the J call TRBJ2-2, with D unclear. In germline, CDR1 is SGHRS, CDR2 YFSETQ. V was trimmed by 3 bases and J by 4 bases, leaving 13 bases between them. The CDR3 totals 15 residues. The CDR3 nucleotides read TGCGCCAGCAGCTCAAATCCTTCGGGCACCGGGGAGCTGTTTTTT. It codes for CASSSNPSGTGELFF.

This chain uses TRBV28 with TRBJ2-7; weak D call: TRBD1 (6 bases). With 6 bases removed from V and 0 bases from J, the gap between germline ends came to 9 bases. The CDR3 spans 13 residues. Germline CDR1 is MDHEN and CDR2 is SYDVKM. The chain's CDR3 is CASRQQGSYEQYF. The CDR3 coding sequence is TGTGCCAGCAGGCAACAGGGCTCCTACGAGCAGTACTTC.

The chain links TRBV7-2 to TRBJ1-5; 11 bases are a match to TRBD1. V dropped 5 bases and J dropped 9; count of bases not matched to a gene: 6. CDR1 SGHTA and CDR2 FQGNSA come from the germline V gene. This CDR3 contains 14 residues. The CDR3 DNA sequence: TGTGCCAGCAGCCGGGACAGGGGGATTTCGCCCCAGCATTTT. Translating it yields CASSRDRGISPQHF.

This chain uses TRBV25-1 with TRBJ2-7; 8 nucleotides match TRBD2. CDR1 is MGHDK, CDR2 SYGVNS, per germline. This CDR3 is built from 15 residues. V lost 7 bases to trimming and J lost 4 bases; unmatched junction nucleotides: 12. The CDR3 here is CASIGPISGAYEQYF. The CDR3 DNA reads TGTGCCAGCATTGGACCGATTAGCGGGGCTTACGAGCAGTACTTC.